This TCR beta chain was documented in a study of blood T cells in healthy people across ages. General observations from the study: Changes in expanded clonotypes were possibly confounded, as the CMV status of donors was unknown. The unsorted PBMCs prevented any conclusive comparison of naive versus antigen-experienced cells.

Worth noting for this clonotype: Its antigen is not known.

Germline assignment: CDR1 KGHSH and CDR2 LQKENI. V was cut by 0 bases and J by 0 bases, with 9 bases left in between. The CDR3 sequence is 15 residues long. Then a second PCR, running roughly 6 to 12 cycles, was carried out with a sample-barcoded 5' primer and a J-beta primer mix. A single record per CDR3 protein comes from TCRdb applying MiXCR to the 5' RACE reads. The sample lists roughly 800,000 distinct CDR3 sequences, under 40% occurring once. Material: blood. The rearrangement uses TRBV18 and TRBJ2-7; D not certain. This receptor was taken from a young man in good health. CDR3 amino acids: CASSPPSQISYEQYF. The CDR3 bases are TGTGCCAGCTCACCACCTTCACAGATCTCCTACGAGCAGTACTTC.